One T cell receptor (beta chain) is described in this entry. Which antigen it targets is not known. One base away there is no much larger clone; base qualities are not given. Hyperthyroidism patients were aged 18 to 65 years and newly diagnosed, with disease duration of less than 2 months. Exclusion was applied to patients with uncontrolled infections, other autoimmune diseases, pregnancy or lactation. Diagnoses were established on the basis of clinical symptoms, serum thyroxine and TRAb, thyroid ultrasound, and orbital computed tomography. For progressor patients, blood was drawn at the first diagnosis of hyperthyroidism, before any ophthalmopathy symptoms had appeared. PBMCs were isolated from 10 ml of fresh peripheral blood by Ficoll-Paque density gradient centrifugation. Progressor patients were first diagnosed with Graves' hyperthyroidism and then developed ophthalmopathy during follow-up. Total RNA was extracted with Trizol reagent, and quality was checked on an Agilent 2100 Bioanalyzer.

The cysteine opens and the phenylalanine closes a CDR3 of 14 amino acids. Only the CDR3 part of the read is kept: 42 bases, read in frame from the first base. CDR1 and CDR2 were assigned from the germline V gene (reference sequence) as SEHNR and FQNEAQ. The data originate from a study of T cells in Graves' hyperthyroidism and ophthalmopathy (dated 2019 in TCRdb). Broadly, across the study: Peripheral blood samples were taken at initial diagnosis, before any treatment was given. Following sampling, methimazole starting at 30 mg daily was given to hyperthyroidism patients, and high-dose intravenous methylprednisolone was given to ophthalmopathy patients. In addition, the study compared T-cell repertoires in thyroid tissue and in blood from roughly 6 Graves' hyperthyroidism patients. The paper describes TCR Vbeta CDR3 sequencing of roughly 130 peripheral blood samples, made up of roughly 45 ophthalmopathy patients, approximately 73 hyperthyroidism patients and about 17 progressor patients. Prospective prediction of ophthalmopathy was tested in an independent validation cohort consisting of roughly 19 hyperthyroidism patients and some 15 patients who later progressed to ophthalmopathy. The 100 discovery patients were randomly split 7:3 into training and test sets. TCR V-J signatures able to tell the groups apart were searched for in a discovery cohort of 95 or so patients, of whom 43 had Graves' ophthalmopathy and more than 55 had stable Graves' hyperthyroidism.

What the research found in general, with its limitations: Most expanded thyroid clonotypes (frequency above 0.001) were also detected in blood, a finding suggesting that blood repertoires may reflect thyroid immune responses. In validation, the model predicted progression to ophthalmopathy a median of approximately 6.3 months before onset, with about 70% sensitivity and roughly 77% specificity. Sample size was not statistically predetermined, and blinding of investigators to group allocation was not performed. A model built on a 13 V-J signature distinguished ophthalmopathy from stable hyperthyroidism, reaching about 88% sensitivity and 81% to 83% specificity in cross-validation and 80%/75% in testing.

The TCR beta CDR3 regions were amplified from RNA transcripts. The first round of RT-PCR for the TCR CDR3 was performed with the HTBI primer set and the Qiagen OneStep RT-PCR kit. A second multiplex PCR round built the libraries, followed by size selection and purification. Sequencing of the libraries was done on an Illumina HiSeq2000 using paired-end 100 bp reads. The paper's processing steps were these. Raw data were processed with SOAPnuke, discarding reads with adapters, uncalled bases, mean Phred below 15, or no exact constant-primer or identifier match. High-quality paired reads were merged with COPE v1.2.5, and unique nucleotide sequences were defined as clonotypes. Clonotypes were aligned to IMGT TRBV, TRBD and TRBJ reference segments using MiTCR v1.1. The analysis included only V-J combinations with a frequency above 0.0001, which together covered 98% to 99.2% of the repertoires. A TCS score was defined as the ratio between F50 (clonal expansion) and ExV (chaos), using BLOSUM62-based TCRdist between CDR3 peptides within each V-J. Welch's t-statistics and random forest reduced 514 V-J features to 13, which were used in a naive Bayes classifier (R e1071). The public reads were reanalyzed by TCRdb: fastp trimming at Q25, MiXCR alignment, in-frame beta chains only. Merged by CDR3 protein, the rows form single entries marked with the most common genes and DNA. V and J calls and clone size were set by TCRdb, not the authors. The sample table lists hundreds of thousands of distinct CDR3 sequences, 15% to 19% of them with a count of one. The leading ten clones occupy 28% of the sample.

Sequenced: blood. This receptor was taken from a woman between 18 and 29 years old with Graves' hyperthyroidism that later progressed to Graves' ophthalmopathy. This sequence uses TRBV7-9 and TRBJ2-4; TRBD2 is possibly the D segment (5 matching bases). The end of the DNA fits TRBJ2-1 better, so the J call may be wrong. CDR3 protein: CASSLRSESGIQFF. Read as DNA, the sequence is TGTGCCAGCAGCTTACGGTCCGAAAGCGGAATTCAGTTCTTC.